The rows below give T cell receptor beta chains drawn from one sample of a study of cytomegalovirus exposure and HLA in healthy donors. Data came from immunoSEQ multiplex PCR; TCRdb stores just in-frame clones and leaves some out. This table has 97,000 or so clones, around nine tenths appearing once. The sequenced sample was PBMCs. The receptors were sampled from a woman aged 25 to 39 in good health and CMV-seronegative. The CDR3 runs from the conserved cysteine through the conserved F or W. Fields, in order: J gene, V gene, D gene, clone size, CDR3 length, CDR3 protein, CDR3 DNA. A D gene is named only where the DNA matches it firmly. The listing skips clone size in some rows; elsewhere it reads once, few, many or a size class.

TRBJ1-2,TRBV15,-,once,15,CATSRDGGPVYGYTF,TGTGCCACCAGCAGAGACGGGGGTCCCGTTTATGGCTACACCTTC
TRBJ2-2,TRBV7-7,-,-,15,CASSPYSGNTGELFF,TGTGCCAGCAGCCCCTACAGTGGGAACACCGGGGAGCTGTTTTTT
TRBJ2-1,TRBV7-3,-,-,14,CASSLGAPTREQFF,TGTGCCAGCAGCTTAGGTGCTCCCACGAGGGAGCAGTTCTTC
TRBJ2-5,TRBV2,-,-,14,CASSGDRYQETQYF,TGTGCCAGCAGTGGCGACAGGTACCAAGAGACCCAGTACTTC
TRBJ2-7,TRBV7-9,-,-,12,CASTSEGDEQYF,TGTGCCAGCACCTCCGAGGGGGACGAGCAGTACTTC
TRBJ2-5,TRBV6-5,TRBD1,-,13,CAIKPPGGETQYF,TGTGCCATCAAACCCCCAGGGGGAGAGACCCAGTACTTC
TRBJ2-5,TRBV9,-,-,14,CASSVAGVGETQYF,TGTGCCAGCAGCGTAGCGGGAGTCGGGGAGACCCAGTACTTC
TRBJ2-1,TRBV29-1,TRBD2,-,14,CSVGGLAGVSEQFF,TGCAGCGTGGGGGGACTAGCGGGAGTTTCTGAGCAGTTCTTC
TRBJ2-2,TRBV5-4,TRBD1,-,16,CASSLGTGGRTGELFF,TGTGCCAGCAGCTTGGGGACAGGGGGTCGGACCGGGGAGCTGTTTTTT
TRBJ2-1,TRBV18,TRBD2,-,14,CASSTGLAGWEQFF,TGTGCCAGCTCAACGGGACTAGCGGGATGGGAGCAGTTCTTC
TRBJ1-1,TRBV9,-,-,13,CASSVGGSTEAFF,TGTGCCAGCAGCGTAGGAGGGAGCACTGAAGCTTTCTTT
TRBJ1-1,TRBV4-1,-,once,18,CASSQGQGAVSPRTEAFF,TGCGCCAGCAGCCAAGGACAAGGGGCCGTTTCCCCCCGCACTGAAGCTTTCTTT
TRBJ1-4,TRBV7-9,-,once,13,CASSLAVAEKLFF,TGTGCCAGCAGCTTAGCCGTGGCTGAAAAACTGTTTTTT
TRBJ2-6,TRBV7-3,-,-,17,CASSLEQGSSGANVLTF,TGTGCCAGCAGCTTAGAGCAGGGGAGCTCTGGGGCCAACGTCCTGACTTTC
TRBJ1-2,TRBV13,-,-,15,CASSYRGGPIYGYTF,TGTGCCAGCAGCTATAGGGGAGGACCCATCTATGGCTACACCTTC
TRBJ1-4,TRBV27,TRBD1,-,16,CASSLATGGAYEKLFF,TGTGCCAGCAGTTTAGCGACAGGGGGCGCTTATGAAAAACTGTTTTTT
TRBJ2-7,TRBV19,-,-,11,CASRRGYEQYF,TGTGCCAGTAGAAGGGGGTACGAGCAGTACTTC
TRBJ1-1,TRBV4-1,-,-,13,CASSLTVGGRAFF,TGCGCCAGCAGCCTTACCGTGGGGGGGCGAGCTTTCTTT
TRBJ1-5,TRBV19,-,few,16,CASRLPGEGKDQPQHF,TGTGCCAGTAGGTTACCGGGCGAGGGCAAGGATCAGCCCCAGCATTTT
TRBJ1-4,TRBV10-2,TRBD1,-,15,CASSDLRGTDEKLFF,TGCGCCAGCAGCGACCTCAGGGGGACGGATGAAAAACTGTTTTTT